A selection of T cell receptor beta chains follows, all from one sample in a study of cytomegalovirus exposure and HLA in healthy donors. TCRdb keeps only in-frame clones here, not all; method: immunoSEQ multiplex PCR. The sample has about 200,000 clones, and its top ten clones hold about 6%. The sample was PBMCs. These receptors were obtained from a man aged 25-45 years in good health and CMV-seronegative. CDR3s include the opening cysteine and the closing phenylalanine or tryptophan. The order of the fields is J gene, D gene, V gene, CDR3 protein, CDR3 DNA. A D gene is named only where the DNA matches it firmly.

j_call: TRBJ2-1
d_call: -
v_call: TRBV5-1
cdr3_aa: CASRVLTGLENEQFF
cdr3_nt: TGCGCCAGCAGAGTATTAACAGGGTTAGAAAATGAGCAGTTCTTC

j_call: TRBJ2-7
d_call: -
v_call: TRBV11-2
cdr3_aa: CASRNPAGGDEQYF
cdr3_nt: TGTGCCAGCAGGAACCCAGCAGGAGGCGACGAGCAGTACTTC

j_call: TRBJ2-7
d_call: -
v_call: TRBV30
cdr3_aa: CAWNSFRVREQYF
cdr3_nt: TGTGCCTGGAACAGCTTCAGGGTGAGGGAGCAGTACTTC

j_call: TRBJ2-7
d_call: TRBD1
v_call: TRBV30
cdr3_aa: CAWNRDRGRYEQYF
cdr3_nt: TGTGCCTGGAATCGGGACAGGGGGCGATACGAGCAGTACTTC

j_call: TRBJ2-7
d_call: TRBD1
v_call: TRBV27
cdr3_aa: CASSLVTGTGSYEQYF
cdr3_nt: TGTGCCAGCAGTTTAGTAACCGGGACAGGCTCCTACGAGCAGTACTTC

j_call: TRBJ2-7
d_call: -
v_call: TRBV6-1
cdr3_aa: CASSEVGEYLAGRTYEQYF
cdr3_nt: TGTGCCAGCAGTGAAGTCGGCGAGTATTTGGCAGGGAGGACCTACGAGCAGTACTTC

j_call: TRBJ1-1
d_call: -
v_call: TRBV15
cdr3_aa: CATSREVSGATEAFF
cdr3_nt: TGTGCCACCAGCAGAGAGGTTTCAGGGGCCACTGAAGCTTTCTTT

j_call: TRBJ1-6
d_call: -
v_call: TRBV7-2
cdr3_aa: CASSPTGSYNSPLHF
cdr3_nt: TGTGCCAGCAGTCCCACAGGGTCCTATAATTCACCCCTCCACTTT

j_call: TRBJ2-7
d_call: TRBD1
v_call: TRBV7-7
cdr3_aa: CASSPGGTGVYEQYF
cdr3_nt: TGTGCCAGCAGCCCAGGGGGGACAGGAGTCTACGAGCAGTACTTC

j_call: TRBJ2-1
d_call: TRBD1
v_call: TRBV30
cdr3_aa: CAWSGGGEQFF
cdr3_nt: TGTGCCTGGTCAGGGGGCGGTGAGCAGTTCTTC

j_call: TRBJ2-3
d_call: -
v_call: TRBV7-6
cdr3_aa: CASTQGGGSRNTQYF
cdr3_nt: TGTGCCAGCACCCAAGGGGGGGGCTCCCGCAACACGCAGTATTTT

j_call: TRBJ2-3
d_call: TRBD2
v_call: TRBV19
cdr3_aa: CASSSGTMDTQYF
cdr3_nt: TGTGCCAGTAGTAGCGGGACTATGGATACGCAGTATTTT

j_call: TRBJ1-5
d_call: -
v_call: TRBV21-1
cdr3_aa: CASSKVYHRGNDHQPQHF
cdr3_nt: TGTGCCAGCAGCAAAGTCTACCACAGGGGGAATGATCATCAGCCCCAGCATTTT

j_call: TRBJ1-1
d_call: -
v_call: TRBV7-8
cdr3_aa: CASSLVGVDTEAFF
cdr3_nt: TGTGCCAGCAGCTTAGTAGGGGTAGACACTGAAGCTTTCTTT

j_call: TRBJ2-1
d_call: TRBD1
v_call: TRBV19
cdr3_aa: CASSILGRGSYNEQFF
cdr3_nt: TGTGCCAGTAGTATTTTAGGCAGGGGGTCCTACAATGAGCAGTTCTTC

j_call: TRBJ1-2
d_call: -
v_call: TRBV2
cdr3_aa: CASRETTNYGYTF
cdr3_nt: TGTGCCAGCAGAGAGACAACTAACTATGGCTACACCTTC

j_call: TRBJ2-3
d_call: -
v_call: TRBV4-3
cdr3_aa: CASSQRWPPWTGEADTQYF
cdr3_nt: TGCGCCAGCAGCCAAAGATGGCCTCCTTGGACGGGGGAGGCAGATACGCAGTATTTT

j_call: TRBJ2-3
d_call: -
v_call: TRBV27
cdr3_aa: CASSLLSGTTIRGDTQYF
cdr3_nt: TGTGCCAGCAGTTTACTGTCCGGGACAACGATTCGGGGAGATACGCAGTATTTT

j_call: TRBJ2-1
d_call: -
v_call: TRBV6-4
cdr3_aa: CASSDSGGIEQFF
cdr3_nt: TGTGCCAGCAGTGACTCTGGGGGGATTGAGCAGTTCTTC

j_call: TRBJ2-7
d_call: -
v_call: TRBV2
cdr3_aa: CASSSGPFYEQYF
cdr3_nt: TGTGCCAGCAGCAGCGGGCCCTTCTACGAGCAGTACTTC

j_call: TRBJ2-7
d_call: -
v_call: TRBV13
cdr3_aa: CASSLSNEQYF
cdr3_nt: TGTGCCAGCAGCTTGAGTAACGAGCAGTACTTC

j_call: TRBJ2-7
d_call: TRBD1
v_call: TRBV9
cdr3_aa: CASSVGQGNYEQYF
cdr3_nt: TGTGCCAGCAGCGTAGGACAGGGGAACTACGAGCAGTACTTC

j_call: TRBJ1-1
d_call: -
v_call: TRBV7-9
cdr3_aa: CASSDGTRLENTEAFF
cdr3_nt: TGTGCCAGCAGCGACGGGACACGCCTGGAGAACACTGAAGCTTTCTTT

j_call: TRBJ2-7
d_call: TRBD1
v_call: TRBV14
cdr3_aa: CASSHRTGGYEQYF
cdr3_nt: TGTGCCAGCAGCCATCGGACAGGGGGATACGAGCAGTACTTC

j_call: TRBJ1-4
d_call: -
v_call: TRBV7-6
cdr3_aa: CASSLPRFVRNEKLFF
cdr3_nt: TGTGCCAGCAGCTTACCCAGGTTCGTTAGAAATGAAAAACTGTTTTTT

j_call: TRBJ2-1
d_call: -
v_call: TRBV6-5
cdr3_aa: CASSFGISYNEQFF
cdr3_nt: TGTGCCAGCAGTTTTGGCATTTCCTACAATGAGCAGTTCTTC

j_call: TRBJ2-3
d_call: -
v_call: TRBV7-9
cdr3_aa: CASSPNGRGTDTQYF
cdr3_nt: TGTGCCAGCAGCCCCAACGGGAGAGGCACAGATACGCAGTATTTT